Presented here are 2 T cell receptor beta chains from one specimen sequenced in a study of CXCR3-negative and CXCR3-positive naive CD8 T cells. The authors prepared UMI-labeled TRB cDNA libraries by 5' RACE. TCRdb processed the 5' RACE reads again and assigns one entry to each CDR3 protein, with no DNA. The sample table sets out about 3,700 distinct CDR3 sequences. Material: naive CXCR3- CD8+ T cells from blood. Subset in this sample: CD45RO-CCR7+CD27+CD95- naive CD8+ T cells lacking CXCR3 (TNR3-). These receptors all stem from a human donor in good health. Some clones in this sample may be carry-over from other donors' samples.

CDR3 region: CASSSRGQPSTYEQYF. V and J are TRBV19 and TRBJ2-7; there is no DNA to check the TCRdb D call of TRBD1. The CDR3 totals 16 residues. Germline V gene lookup returns CDR1 LNHDA and CDR2 SQIVND (reference sequence).

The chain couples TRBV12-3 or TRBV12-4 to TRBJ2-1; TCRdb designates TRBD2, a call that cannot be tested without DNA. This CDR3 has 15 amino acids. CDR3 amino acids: CASSFPGLASNEQFF.